The 26 T cell receptor beta chains reported below all come from one sample, sequenced in a study of T cell changes during pregnancy in multiple sclerosis. Clones were sequenced by immunoSEQ multiplex PCR, and TCRdb holds only the in-frame ones, with some missing. The sample has 55,000 to 65,000 clones, 90% to 95% seen once. Sequences were derived from peripheral blood, sampled after pregnancy. These receptors were taken from a female donor with multiple sclerosis, enrolled in a pregnancy study.

The chain uses TRBV7-2 and TRBJ2-7; 10 positions match TRBD2. The V and J ends lost 0 bases and 3 bases, in that order; junction bases with no gene match: 11. The germline V gene encodes CDR1 SGHTA and CDR2 FQGNSA. The CDR3 totals 18 residues. DNA of the CDR3: TGTGCCAGCAGCTTAGCGCTTTCTAGCGGGAGTTATTTCTACGAGCAGTACTTC. Protein: CASSLALSSGSYFYEQYF.

The V and J genes are TRBV5-1 and TRBJ1-1; D ambiguous. Germline CDR1 SGHRS, CDR2 YFSETQ. Trimming pared 3 bases from V and 1 base from J, leaving 10 bases between. This CDR3 region has 14 residues. DNA of the CDR3: TGCGCCAGCAGCTCTGGGCGGGCGAACACTGAAGCTTTCTTT. This gives the protein CASSSGRANTEAFF.

This clone was seen just once. The chain couples TRBV5-4 to TRBJ2-2, with D perhaps TRBD2 (6 bases). Trimming removed 3 bases at V and 3 bases at J, with 12 bases between. The length of the CDR3 is 15 residues. Per the germline V gene, CDR1 is SGHNT and CDR2 is YYREEE (reference sequence). The CDR3 reads CASSSQRADTGELFF. CDR3 DNA: TGTGCCAGCAGCTCCCAGCGGGCCGACACCGGGGAGCTGTTTTTT.

The chain has TRBV27 and TRBJ2-7, with 7 bases fitting TRBD1. V was clipped by 6 bases and J by 4 bases; unmatched bases: 18. Per the germline V gene, CDR1 is MNHEY and CDR2 is SMNVEV (reference sequence). The CDR3 is 17 amino acids. CDR3 in DNA: TGTGCCAGCAGATATAAGGGACAGTTCGAGGTCGGGTACGAGCAGTACTTC. As protein: CASRYKGQFEVGYEQYF.

The chain recombines TRBV7-3 with TRBJ1-1; tentative D call: TRBD1 (5 bases). Trimming shortened V by 0 bases and J by 3 bases, and 8 bases separated the two germline ends. The CDR3 contains 14 residues. CDR1 and CDR2 from the germline V gene are SGHTA and FQGTGA. This CDR3 is CASSLTGGDTEAFF. The CDR3 coding sequence is TGTGCCAGCAGCTTAACGGGGGGGGACACTGAAGCTTTCTTT.

V gene TRBV11-2 combines with J gene TRBJ1-1, with 7 bases aligning to TRBD1. Germline loops: CDR1 SGHAT, CDR2 FQNNGV. V lost 5 bases and J lost 4; bases outside the gene matches: 7. This CDR3 region has 14 residues. CDR3 sequence: CASSITGVGTEAFF. CDR3 DNA sequence: TGTGCCAGCAGCATAACAGGGGTGGGCACTGAAGCTTTCTTT.

The V and J genes are TRBV10-2 and TRBJ1-6; tentatively, D is TRBD1 (6 bases). V gave up 6 bases and J gave up 3 bases, with 15 bases separating them. The germline gives CDR1 WSHSY, CDR2 SAAADI. This CDR3 has 16 residues. CDR3 coding DNA: TGCGCCAGCAGCGACCGGTGGACAGACTATAATTCACCCCTCCACTTT. Translated: CASSDRWTDYNSPLHF.

This sequence joins TRBV28 and TRBJ2-1; a possible D gene is TRBD2 (6 bases). This CDR3 comprises 15 residues. In germline, CDR1 is MDHEN, CDR2 SYDVKM. V gave up 1 base and J gave up 5 bases, with 12 bases separating them. CDR3 DNA: TGTGCCAGCAGTTTATTTGCGGGATCGGACAATGAGCAGTTCTTC. Translating gives CASSLFAGSDNEQFF.

The V gene is TRBV19, the J gene TRBJ2-5, with D possibly being TRBD2 (5 bases). V lost 5 bases to trimming and J lost 4 bases, with 14 bases between them. CDR1 LNHDA and CDR2 SQIVND come from the germline V gene (reference sequence). This CDR3 spans 14 amino acids. The CDR3 region has the DNA TGTGCCAGTAGTCCAGGACTGGTGGGAGAGACCCAGTACTTC. Amino acid sequence: CASSPGLVGETQYF.

The rearrangement uses TRBV21-1 and TRBJ2-5; no check of the table's D call, TRBD1, against the DNA was made. TRBV21-1 is reported as a pseudogene. The CDR3 contains 17 residues. The CDR3 DNA reads as TGTGCCAGCAGCTCTCTCGGGACACCTTGGGACCAGGAGACCCAGTACTTC. Translating it yields CASSSLGTPWDQETQYF.

CDR3 region: CSSRSRAGQPDTQYF. CDR3 nucleotide sequence: TGTTCCTCGAGGAGTCGGGCAGGGCAGCCAGATACGCAGTATTTT. The rearrangement uses TRBV19 and TRBJ2-3; maybe TRBD1 (5 bases). Germline V gene sequence: CDR1 LNHDA, CDR2 SQIVND (reference sequence). CDR3 length: 15 residues.

V is TRBV27 and J is TRBJ2-7, with a weak D call TRBD2 (5 bases). CDR3 size: 14 residues. Germline CDR1 is MNHEY and CDR2 is SMNVEV (reference sequence). Trimming took off 4 bases at V and 2 bases at J, with 12 bases between the two ends. CDR3 DNA: TGTGCCAGCAGTTCGCAAAGCGGCACCTACGAGCAGTACTTC. Translating it yields CASSSQSGTYEQYF.

This chain joins TRBV4-3 and TRBJ2-1; D may be TRBD2 (6 bases). V was clipped by 1 base and J by 7 bases, with 14 bases between them. Germline CDR1 reads LGHNA; CDR2 reads YSLEER. The CDR3 totals 15 residues. The CDR3: CASSQGRGRGNEQFF. CDR3 DNA: TGCGCCAGCAGCCAAGGCCGGGGGAGAGGGAATGAGCAGTTCTTC.

J is TRBJ2-7 and V is TRBV30; TRBD2 matches 7 bases. The germline V gene has CDR1 GTSNPN and CDR2 SVGIG (reference sequence). Unmatched junction bases numbered 22, after V lost 0 bases and J lost 2 bases. The CDR3 covers 20 residues. CDR3 in amino acids: CAWSVRRRPGASGTPYEQYF. In DNA, the CDR3 is TGTGCCTGGAGTGTAAGGAGACGGCCTGGGGCTAGCGGCACCCCCTACGAGCAGTACTTC.

This sequence joins TRBV30 and TRBJ2-7, with D maybe TRBD1 (6 bases). The ends were cut back, 2 bases at V and 2 bases at J, with 7 bases in the middle. CDR1 and CDR2 (germline): GTSNPN, SVGIG (reference sequence). The CDR3 sequence is 12 residues long. The CDR3 loop is CAWSTGTYEQYF. The CDR3 DNA follows: TGTGCCTGGAGTACAGGGACCTACGAGCAGTACTTC. Full variable domain (missing parts from reference TRBV30 and TRBJ2-7): SQTIHQWPATLVQPVGSPLSLECTVEGTSNPNLYWYRQAAGRGLQLLFYSVGIGQISSEVPQNLSASRPQDRQFILSSKKLLLSDSGFYLCAWSTGTYEQYFGPGTRLTVT.

The rearrangement joins TRBV5-1 to TRBJ2-7; 7 nucleotides agree with TRBD2. V lost 3 bases to trimming and J lost 0 bases; unmatched junction nucleotides: 6. This CDR3 contains 15 residues. Germline CDR1 SGHRS, CDR2 YFSETQ. CDR3 nucleotide sequence: TGCGCCAGCAGCTCCTACGGGGGGAACTCCTACGAGCAGTACTTC. Encoded protein: CASSSYGGNSYEQYF.

V and J are TRBV4-2 and TRBJ2-1; the D gene is possibly TRBD1 (6 bases). Germline assignment: CDR1 LGHNA and CDR2 YNFKEQ. This CDR3 is built from 12 residues. The ends were cut back, 5 bases at V and 9 bases at J, with 11 bases in the middle. The CDR3 loop reads CASSGGQGEQFF. In nucleotides, the CDR3 is TGTGCCAGCAGCGGGGGCCAAGGTGAGCAGTTCTTC.

This chain links TRBV7-2 with TRBJ2-1, with 10 bases aligning to TRBD2. This CDR3 spans 17 amino acids. Per the germline V gene, CDR1 is SGHTA and CDR2 is FQGNSA. V was clipped by 0 bases and J by 2 bases; unmatched bases: 4. CDR3 nucleotides: TGTGCCAGCAGCTTAGCCCCTAGCGGGAGTCCCTACAATGAGCAGTTCTTC. Translation gives CASSLAPSGSPYNEQFF.

The chain combines TRBV9 with TRBJ2-3; no clear D gene. The V gene lost 0 bases and the J gene lost 6 bases, with 11 bases spanning the gap. The CDR3 length is 14 residues. The germline V gene encodes CDR1 SGDLS and CDR2 YYNGEE. CDR3 DNA: TGTGCCAGCAGCGTAGAAGCGATCCGGGATACGCAGTATTTT. Translation: CASSVEAIRDTQYF.

In this sample, this clone turned up once. The CDR3 reads CASGFTGGYEQYF. The CDR3 DNA reads TGTGCTAGTGGTTTCACCGGGGGATACGAGCAGTACTTC. The chain recombines TRBV12-5 with TRBJ2-7; tentatively, D is TRBD2 (6 bases). The CDR3 contains 13 residues. Germline CDR1 LGHNT, CDR2 FRNRAP. V was pared by 3 bases and J by 4 bases, with 10 bases between. Looking up the rest from reference TRBV12-5 and TRBJ2-7 gives the full variable domain: DARVTQTPRHKVTEMGQEVTMRCQPILGHNTVFWYRQTMMQGLELLAYFRNRAPLDDSGMPKDRFSAEMPDATLATLKIQPSEPRDSAVYFCASGFTGGYEQYFGPGTRLTVT.

The CDR3 loop is CASSMTRAQRSNQPQHF. CDR3 nucleotides: TGTGCCAGTAGTATGACCAGGGCCCAAAGGAGCAATCAGCCCCAGCATTTT. The V gene is TRBV19, the J gene TRBJ1-5, with D maybe TRBD1 (5 bases). Trimming cost V 3 bases and J 1 base, with 16 bases left between them. Germline-derived CDR1 and CDR2 are LNHDA and SQIVND (reference sequence). The CDR3 spans 17 residues.

The chain employs TRBV25-1 and TRBJ2-5; perhaps TRBD1 as D (6 bases). Germline-derived CDR1 and CDR2 are MGHDK and SYGVNS. The CDR3 has 14 amino acids. V gave up 1 base and J gave up 5 bases, with 11 bases separating them. The CDR3: CASSESGGRETQYF. DNA for the CDR3: TGTGCCAGCAGTGAATCTGGGGGCAGGGAGACCCAGTACTTC.

The chain has TRBV9 and TRBJ2-2, with D tentatively TRBD2 (6 bases). V lost 3 bases and J lost 0, with 15 bases in between. Per germline, CDR1 SGDLS and CDR2 YYNGEE. This CDR3 has 17 amino acids. CDR3: CASSGFGRGANTGELFF. The CDR3 DNA reads as TGTGCCAGCAGCGGGTTCGGGCGGGGCGCGAACACCGGGGAGCTGTTTTTT.

The chain couples TRBV6-6 to TRBJ2-1; TRBD2 aligns across 10 bases. CDR3 size: 16 residues. V lost 7 bases to trimming and J lost 2 bases; unmatched junction nucleotides: 8. CDR1 is MNHNY and CDR2 is SVGAGI in the germline V gene (reference sequence). The CDR3 loop reads CASTGLAEKTYNEQFF. The DNA for the CDR3 is TGTGCCAGCACCGGACTAGCGGAAAAAACCTACAATGAGCAGTTCTTC.

This chain joins TRBV29-1 and TRBJ1-3; D might be TRBD1 (6 bases). The germline V gene encodes CDR1 SQVTM and CDR2 ANQGSEA. V was cut by 6 bases and J by 0 bases, with 12 bases left in between. CDR3 length: 14 amino acids. The CDR3 reads CSVDSSISGNTIYF. Written as DNA, the CDR3 is TGCAGCGTGGACAGCTCCATCTCTGGAAACACCATATATTTT.

V gene TRBV9 combines with J gene TRBJ1-2; TRBD1 matches 10 bases. This CDR3 is 15 amino acids long. Trimming took 0 bases from V and 7 from J; bases not matched to a gene: 6. Germline V lookup: CDR1 SGDLS, CDR2 YYNGEE. CDR3 amino acids: CASSVEDRGNSGYTF. The CDR3 DNA reads as TGTGCCAGCAGCGTAGAGGACAGGGGGAACAGTGGCTACACCTTC.